A single sample is the source of the 16 T cell receptor beta chains below, sequenced in a study of shared clonotypes between healthy human individuals. Clones were read by immunoSEQ multiplex PCR, and TCRdb kept only the in-frame ones, dropping some. The sample yields roughly 2.6 million clones, approximately 90% seen once. The sample comprised naive CD4+ T cells sorted from blood. As for subset: CD45RA+ positively selected. Source of these receptors: a young man in good health.

The chain employs TRBV30 and TRBJ2-3; D is perhaps TRBD1 or TRBD2 (5 bases each). CDR3 length: 11 amino acids. V gave up 3 bases and J gave up 7 bases, with 8 bases separating them. Germline assignment: CDR1 GTSNPN and CDR2 SVGIG (reference sequence). The CDR3 DNA reads as TGTGCCTGGAGCGGGACGCATACGCAGTATTTT. This translates into CAWSGTHTQYF.

The chain couples TRBV11-2 to TRBJ2-7; TRBD1 might be the D (6 bases). Trimming left V 5 bases short and J 2 bases short, with 13 bases between. Germline CDR1 is SGHAT and CDR2 is FQNNGV. This CDR3 contains 14 residues. The CDR3 spells CASSDGTHTYEQYF. CDR3 bases: TGTGCCAGCAGCGACGGGACACATACCTACGAGCAGTACTTC.

This rearrangement joins TRBV5-1 to TRBJ2-1; TRBD1 matches at 8 bases. V trimming: 0 bases; J trimming: 8 bases; junction bases outside the gene matches: 7. The CDR3 extends over 15 amino acids. Germline values: CDR1 SGHRS, CDR2 YFSETQ. CDR3 region: CASSLGAGGADEQFF. CDR3 coding DNA: TGCGCCAGCAGCTTGGGGGCAGGGGGCGCGGATGAGCAGTTCTTC. The full variable domain, its missing parts supplied by reference TRBV5-1 and TRBJ2-1, is KAGVTQTPRYLIKTRGQQVTLSCSPISGHRSVSWYQQTPGQGLQFLFEYFSETQRNKGNFPGRFSGRQFSNSRSEMNVSTLELGDSALYLCASSLGAGGADEQFFGPGTRLTVL.

The chain has TRBV20-1 and TRBJ2-7, with D possibly being TRBD1 (6 bases). Germline CDR1 DFQATT, CDR2 SNEGSKA (reference sequence). The CDR3 extends over 11 amino acids. Trimming took 5 bases from V and 5 from J, leaving 10 bases between them. The CDR3 DNA reads as TGCAGTGCTGCAGGGGCCCACGAGCAGTACTTC. Translated, it gives CSAAGAHEQYF.

Remarks on this clone: At the DNA level, this CDR3 is encoded by other sequences in the same sample as well. The chain uses TRBV5-1 and TRBJ1-6; no firm D call. This CDR3 has 12 residues. V lost 2 bases to trimming and J lost 7 bases, with 4 bases between them. The germline CDR1 and CDR2 sequences are SGHRS and YFSETQ. This chain's CDR3 is CASSLENSPLHF. CDR3 DNA sequence: TGCGCCAGCAGCTTAGAGAATTCACCCCTCCACTTT.

CDR3 DNA sequence: TGTGCCAGCAGCTTAGGGGCGGGAGTCGTCTCCTACGAGCAGTACTTC. Translation gives CASSLGAGVVSYEQYF. The J gene is TRBJ2-7, the V gene TRBV7-9; 7 nucleotides match TRBD2. V shed 1 base and J 0 bases; nucleotides not matched to a gene: 6. Germline V gene lookup returns CDR1 SEHNR and CDR2 FQNEAQ (reference sequence). The CDR3 runs 16 residues.

The V call is TRBV14, the J call TRBJ1-4; D is uncertain. Trimming left V 4 bases short and J 7 bases short, with 10 bases between. CDR1 is SGHDN and CDR2 is FVKESK in the germline V gene. The CDR3 runs 13 residues. The CDR3 region has the DNA TGTGCCAGCAGCCGTGGGTTTTCTGAAAAACTGTTTTTT. Protein product: CASSRGFSEKLFF.

The chain has TRBV4-3 and TRBJ2-7, with TRBD1 as a possible D gene (7 bases). The CDR3 runs to 15 residues. Germline-derived CDR1 and CDR2 are LGHNA and YSLEER. V lost 2 bases and J lost 5, with 16 bases in between. CDR3 amino acids: CASSQMMEGAHEQYF. DNA for the CDR3: TGCGCCAGCAGCCAAATGATGGAGGGGGCCCACGAGCAGTACTTC.

The V call is TRBV5-4, the J call TRBJ1-6, with 9 bases matching TRBD1. CDR1 SGHNT and CDR2 YYREEE come from the germline V gene (reference sequence). The junction had 13 bases not matched to a gene; V was cut back by 5 bases and J by 10 bases. The CDR3 is 16 amino acids. Here the CDR3 reads CASSSWGDRAESPLHF. The CDR3 DNA reads as TGTGCCAGCAGTTCCTGGGGGGACAGGGCGGAGTCACCCCTCCACTTT. The full variable domain, completed using reference TRBV5-4 and TRBJ1-6, is ETGVTQSPTHLIKTRGQQVTLRCSSQSGHNTVSWYQQALGQGPQFIFQYYREEENGRGNFPPRFSGLQFPNYSSELNVNALELDDSALYLCASSSWGDRAESPLHFGNGTRLTVT.

The CDR3: CASGTGEKLFF. For the CDR3, the DNA is TGTGCCAGCGGTACAGGTGAAAAACTGTTTTTT. The chain combines TRBV6-5 with TRBJ1-4, with D possibly matching TRBD1 (5 bases). Trimming shortened V by 8 bases and J by 7 bases, and 8 bases separated the two germline ends. This CDR3 comprises 11 residues. Germline V gives CDR1 MNHEY, CDR2 SVGAGI.

The rearrangement links TRBV30 to TRBJ2-5; TRBD1 matches 7 bases. V gave up 4 bases and J gave up 5 bases; unmatched junction bases: 7. The CDR3 has 13 amino acids. Germline values: CDR1 GTSNPN, CDR2 SVGIG (reference sequence). The CDR3 reads CAWKGALGETQYF. The CDR3 coding sequence is TGTGCCTGGAAGGGGGCGCTCGGGGAGACCCAGTACTTC.

The rearrangement uses TRBV5-4 and TRBJ2-3; tentative D call: TRBD1 (6 bases). The germline V and J ends were trimmed by 4 bases and 0 bases, with 12 bases remaining between them. CDR1 is SGHNT and CDR2 is YYREEE in the germline V gene (reference sequence). This CDR3 comprises 15 residues. The CDR3 protein is CASSPGAPSTDTQYF. The CDR3, as DNA: TGTGCCAGCAGCCCAGGGGCCCCTAGCACAGATACGCAGTATTTT. Filled out from reference TRBV5-4 and TRBJ2-3, the complete variable domain reads ETGVTQSPTHLIKTRGQQVTLRCSSQSGHNTVSWYQQALGQGPQFIFQYYREEENGRGNFPPRFSGLQFPNYSSELNVNALELDDSALYLCASSPGAPSTDTQYFGPGTRLTVL.

This chain joins TRBV6-6 and TRBJ2-2; perhaps TRBD1 as D (6 bases). This CDR3 has 14 amino acids. V gave up 6 bases and J gave up 2 bases, with 10 bases separating them. From germline, CDR1 is MNHNY and CDR2 SVGAGI (reference sequence). This CDR3 is CASRGASNTGELFF. The CDR3 DNA follows: TGTGCCAGCAGGGGGGCTAGCAACACCGGGGAGCTGTTTTTT.

This rearrangement joins TRBV4-3 to TRBJ2-1; D is perhaps TRBD1 (6 bases). The CDR3 is 17 amino acids. Trimming pared 0 bases from V and 5 bases from J, leaving 17 bases between. The V gene's germline CDR1 is LGHNA and CDR2 YSLEER. CDR3 amino acids: CASSQDSPGARHNEQFF. The CDR3 coding sequence is TGCGCCAGCAGCCAAGATTCCCCAGGGGCACGGCACAATGAGCAGTTCTTC.

The rearrangement joins TRBV6-5 to TRBJ1-5, with a weak D call TRBD1 (5 bases). This CDR3 spans 14 amino acids. Germline lookup yields CDR1 MNHEY and CDR2 SVGAGI. V gave up 0 bases and J gave up 3 bases, with 6 bases separating them. CDR3 in DNA: TGTGCCAGCAGTTACTCAGGGGCCAATCAGCCCCAGCATTTT. Translated: CASSYSGANQPQHF.

This chain joins TRBV5-1 and TRBJ1-2; the match to TRBD1 covers 8 bases. The V segment lost 2 bases and the J segment 3 bases; nucleotides outside the gene matches: 3. Germline V gene sequence: CDR1 SGHRS, CDR2 YFSETQ. The CDR3 runs 14 residues. CDR3 in DNA: TGCGCCAGCAGCTTTAACAGGGGGGACTATGGCTACACCTTC. It translates to CASSFNRGDYGYTF.